A single sample gave rise to the 19 T cell receptor beta chains below, sequenced in a study of identical twins. One entry per CDR3 protein results from TCRdb running MiXCR on the 5' RACE reads. The sample has some 900,000 distinct CDR3 sequences; roughly 12% are singletons. These data were also filed under a second study, of yellow fever vaccine responses in identical twins.

The sequencing sample was made of PBMCs. The receptors were sampled from a woman younger than 30 in good health.

The gene calls are TRBV11-2 and TRBJ2-1, with 9 bases matching TRBD1. Germline V gene lookup returns CDR1 SGHAT and CDR2 FQNNGV. The CDR3 runs to 19 residues. V was clipped by 5 bases and J by 5 bases; unmatched bases: 19. CDR3 sequence (DNA): TGTGCCAGCAGCGCTACCGGGACAGGGTCGTTCGTGATGAACAATGAGCAGTTCTTC. It specifies CASSATGTGSFVMNNEQFF.

At least ten counts were recorded for this clonotype. The J gene is TRBJ2-7, the V gene TRBV7-2, with D unresolved. CDR3 length: 14 amino acids. V lost 5 bases to trimming and J lost 0 bases, with 11 bases between them. Germline CDR1 is SGHTA and CDR2 is FQGNSA. The CDR3 sequence is CASSPRLVSYEQYF. The CDR3, as DNA: TGTGCCAGCAGCCCTCGACTGGTCTCCTACGAGCAGTACTTC.

The CDR3 bases are TGCGCCAGCAGCCGCGGACTAGCGGGGACCTCCCGGGAGACCCAGTACTTC. This encodes CASSRGLAGTSRETQYF. The chain has TRBV4-1 and TRBJ2-5, with 12 bases fitting TRBD2. Germline loops: CDR1 MGHRA, CDR2 YSYEKL. The CDR3 consists of 17 residues. J gave up 5 bases and V 4 bases, and 11 bases lay outside the gene matches.

This clonotype has a handful of counts. One end of the junction fails to match germline, which may point to a read error. The chain is built from TRBV20-1 and TRBJ2-1; 15 bases are a match to TRBD2. Per the germline V gene, CDR1 is DFQATT and CDR2 is SNEGSKA (reference sequence). This CDR3 has 17 residues. CDR3 sequence: CCARDPGLAGGFNEQFF. CDR3 DNA sequence: TGCTGTGCTAGAGACCCGGGACTAGCGGGAGGTTTCAATGAGCAGTTCTTC.

The chain employs TRBV28 and TRBJ2-1; 8 bases agree with TRBD2. V dropped 3 bases and J dropped 7; count of bases not matched to a gene: 8. From germline, CDR1 is MDHEN and CDR2 SYDVKM. The CDR3 contains 15 residues. The CDR3 reads CASSFPAGVMNEQFF. CDR3 nucleotide sequence: TGTGCCAGCAGTTTCCCAGCGGGAGTTATGAATGAGCAGTTCTTC.

This clonotype was detected a few times. The CDR3 DNA reads as TGTGCCAGCAGTTTAATGGGAACCCTAAACTACGAGCAGTACTTC. It yields the protein CASSLMGTLNYEQYF. The chain carries TRBV12-3 or TRBV12-4 and TRBJ2-7; D gene uncertain. Between the trimmed V and J ends, which lost 2 bases and 3 bases, there was a span of 14 bases. This CDR3 region has 15 residues.

The V and J genes are TRBV3-1 and TRBJ2-1; 8 bases fit TRBD2. Trimming cost V 5 bases and J 4 bases; bases outside gene matches: 10. CDR1 LGHDT and CDR2 YNNKEL come from the germline V gene (reference sequence). CDR3 length equals 16 residues. The CDR3 DNA reads TGTGCCAGCAGCTCTCGATATAGCGGGACTTACAATGAGCAGTTCTTC. This translates into CASSSRYSGTYNEQFF.

The chain employs TRBV7-9 and TRBJ1-1, with a weak D call TRBD1 (6 bases). There are 15 residues in the CDR3. Trimming removed 5 bases from V and 2 bases from J, with 15 bases in between. Germline CDR1 SEHNR, CDR2 FQNEAQ (reference sequence). This CDR3 is CASSLRTDDNTEAFF. CDR3 bases: TGTGCCAGCAGCCTAAGGACAGACGATAACACTGAAGCTTTCTTT.

The sample holds many counts of this clonotype. The chain has TRBV5-1 and TRBJ2-2, with TRBD2 matching over 9 bases. V shed 2 bases and J 2 bases; nucleotides not matched to a gene: 4. The germline gives CDR1 SGHRS, CDR2 YFSETQ. This CDR3 has 16 amino acids. CDR3 protein: CASSLSSGANTGELFF. CDR3 bases: TGCGCCAGCAGCTTATCTAGCGGGGCCAACACCGGGGAGCTGTTTTTT.

The V and J genes are TRBV20-1 and TRBJ1-2; a possible D gene is TRBD1 (5 bases). V was trimmed by 5 bases and J by 4 bases, leaving 17 bases between them. CDR1 is DFQATT, CDR2 SNEGSKA, per germline (reference sequence). This CDR3 is built from 14 residues. DNA for the CDR3: TGCAGTGCTGACGACAGATCCTTTTCCTATGGCTACACCTTC. It yields the protein CSADDRSFSYGYTF.

The table lists this clonotype with many counts. The chain employs TRBV2 and TRBJ2-2, with D perhaps TRBD2 (6 bases). This CDR3 has 11 residues. Germline CDR1 SNHLY, CDR2 FYNNEI. Trimming removed 8 bases from V and 5 bases from J, with 6 bases in between. The CDR3 sequence is CASGGTGELFF. For the CDR3, the DNA is TGTGCCAGCGGAGGGACCGGGGAGCTGTTTTTT.

This clonotype has a handful of counts. The chain recombines TRBV20-1 with TRBJ2-5; 9 nucleotides line up with TRBD2. The CDR3 is 17 residues long. Unmatched junction bases numbered 16, after V lost 3 bases and J lost 5 bases. The germline V gene encodes CDR1 DFQATT and CDR2 SNEGSKA (reference sequence). The CDR3 reads CSARSIAGGGGYETQYF. In nucleotides, the CDR3 is TGCAGTGCTAGGTCTATCGCTGGCGGGGGGGGGTATGAGACCCAGTACTTC.

CDR3 sequence (DNA): TGTGCCAGCAGGTCCGGGACATTGGGTCACAATGAGCAGTTCTTC. This gives the protein CASRSGTLGHNEQFF. The V call is TRBV6-1, the J call TRBJ2-1; tentative D call: TRBD1 (6 bases). This CDR3 spans 15 amino acids. V was cut by 6 bases and J by 5 bases, with 17 bases left in between. Germline CDR1 MNHNS, CDR2 SASEGT.

J is TRBJ2-1 and V is TRBV5-3; D is perhaps TRBD1 or TRBD2 (5 bases each). TRBV5-3 is known as an ORF, though its function is uncertain. CDR3 length equals 15 residues. The germline V and J ends were trimmed by 5 bases and 4 bases, with 16 bases remaining between them. In DNA, the CDR3 is TGTGCCAGAAGTACAGCCGGGACGGAATACAATGAGCAGTTCTTC. The encoded protein is CARSTAGTEYNEQFF.

This clonotype was seen more than once but under ten times. The chain joins TRBV19 to TRBJ1-6; D call uncertain. V lost 1 base and J 7 bases, leaving 8 bases between the germline ends. The CDR3 loop spans 14 amino acids. Germline CDR1 is LNHDA and CDR2 is SQIVND (reference sequence). The CDR3 bases are TGTGCCAGTAGTATAGGGCAGCTCAATTCACCCCTCCACTTT. Translating gives CASSIGQLNSPLHF.

This clonotype appeared a few times. The chain has TRBV10-3 and TRBJ2-3, with 7 positions matching TRBD1. Germline loops: CDR1 ENHRY, CDR2 SYGVKD. The CDR3 runs to 15 residues. V shed 2 bases and J 4 bases; nucleotides not matched to a gene: 6. The CDR3 sequence is CAISERDSPADTQYF. The DNA for the CDR3 is TGTGCCATCAGTGAGAGGGACAGCCCCGCAGATACGCAGTATTTT.

This clonotype was picked up many times. The chain combines TRBV27 with TRBJ2-2, with 13 nucleotides matching TRBD2. This CDR3 contains 17 residues. Germline V gene data show CDR1 as MNHEY and CDR2 as SMNVEV (reference sequence). Losses at the gene ends were 1 base for V and 6 bases for J; bases not matched to a gene: 5. The CDR3 bases are TGTGCCAGCAGTTTATGGGGACTAGCGGGATTGTCCGGGGAGCTGTTTTTT. Its translation is CASSLWGLAGLSGELFF.

For the CDR3, the DNA is TGCGCCAGCAGCACCGAAGCGGGGGGCCAAGAGACCCAGTACTTC. Encoded protein: CASSTEAGGQETQYF. V gene TRBV5-1 combines with J gene TRBJ2-5, with 9 bases lining up with TRBD2. V lost 4 bases to trimming and J lost 1 base; unmatched junction nucleotides: 5. The CDR3 has 15 amino acids. CDR1 is SGHRS, CDR2 YFSETQ, per germline.

The V call is TRBV6-2 or TRBV6-3, the J call TRBJ2-1, with a possible D match to TRBD2 (6 bases). The germline V gene has CDR1 MNHEY and CDR2 SVGEGT. Trimming cost V 5 bases and J 3 bases, with 11 bases left between them. The length of the CDR3 is 14 residues. CDR3 bases: TGTGCCAGCAGTACGGGGGACTTCTACAATGAGCAGTTCTTC. Its translation: CASSTGDFYNEQFF.